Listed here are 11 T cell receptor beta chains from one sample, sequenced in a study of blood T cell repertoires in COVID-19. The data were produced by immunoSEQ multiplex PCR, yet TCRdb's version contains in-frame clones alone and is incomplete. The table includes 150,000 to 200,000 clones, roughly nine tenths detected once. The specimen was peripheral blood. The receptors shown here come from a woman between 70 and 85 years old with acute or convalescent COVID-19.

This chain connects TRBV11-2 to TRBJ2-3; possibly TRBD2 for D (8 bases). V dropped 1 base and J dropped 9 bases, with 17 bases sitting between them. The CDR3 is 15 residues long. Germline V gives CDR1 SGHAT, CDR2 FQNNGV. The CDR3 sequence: CASSLGWTGGGTQYF. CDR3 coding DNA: TGTGCCAGCAGCTTAGGGTGGACAGGCGGGGGGACGCAGTATTTT.

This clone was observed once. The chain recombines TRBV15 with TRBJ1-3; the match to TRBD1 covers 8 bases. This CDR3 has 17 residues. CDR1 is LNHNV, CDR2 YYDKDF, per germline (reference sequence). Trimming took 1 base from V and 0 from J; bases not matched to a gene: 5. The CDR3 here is CATSRVQGASSGNTIYF. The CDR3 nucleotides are TGTGCCACCAGCAGAGTTCAGGGGGCCTCCTCTGGAAACACCATATATTTT.

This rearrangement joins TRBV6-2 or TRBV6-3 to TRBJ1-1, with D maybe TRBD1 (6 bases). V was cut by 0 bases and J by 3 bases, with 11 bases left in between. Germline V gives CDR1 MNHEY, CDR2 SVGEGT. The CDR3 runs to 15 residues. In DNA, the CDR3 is TGTGCCAGCAGTTACTCAGGCAGGGGACACACTGAAGCTTTCTTT. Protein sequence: CASSYSGRGHTEAFF.

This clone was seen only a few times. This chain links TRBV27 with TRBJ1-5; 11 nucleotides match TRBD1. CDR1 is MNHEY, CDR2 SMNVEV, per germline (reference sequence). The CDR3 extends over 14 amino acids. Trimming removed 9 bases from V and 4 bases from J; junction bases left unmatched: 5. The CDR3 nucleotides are TGTGCCAGTGCGGACAGGGGGCCAAATCAGCCCCAGCATTTT. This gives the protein CASADRGPNQPQHF.

The CDR3: CASSLNPGEAFF. CDR3 bases: TGTGCCAGCAGTTTAAACCCCGGGGAGGCTTTCTTT. The gene calls are TRBV12-3 or TRBV12-4 and TRBJ1-1; D gene uncertain. The V and J ends lost 2 bases and 11 bases respectively, with 12 bases between them. The length of the CDR3 is 12 residues.

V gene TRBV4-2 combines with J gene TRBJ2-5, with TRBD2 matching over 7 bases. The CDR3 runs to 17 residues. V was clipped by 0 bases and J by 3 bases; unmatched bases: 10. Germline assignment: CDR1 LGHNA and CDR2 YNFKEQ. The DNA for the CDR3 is TGTGCCAGCAGCCAAGATCTAAGCGGGATGGGGAAAGAGACCCAGTACTTC. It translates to CASSQDLSGMGKETQYF.

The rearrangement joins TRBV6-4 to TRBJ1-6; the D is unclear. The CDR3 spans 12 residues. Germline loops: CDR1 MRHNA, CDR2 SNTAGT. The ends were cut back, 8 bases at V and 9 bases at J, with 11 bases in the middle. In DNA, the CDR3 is TGTGCCAGCCGATCGGGGAGTTCACCCCTCCACTTT. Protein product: CASRSGSSPLHF.

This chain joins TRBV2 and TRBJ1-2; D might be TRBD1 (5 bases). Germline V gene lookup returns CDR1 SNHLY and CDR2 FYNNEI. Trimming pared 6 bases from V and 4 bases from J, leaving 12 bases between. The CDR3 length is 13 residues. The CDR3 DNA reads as TGTGCCAGCAGGCGACAGTTTCTCTATGGCTACACCTTC. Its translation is CASRRQFLYGYTF.

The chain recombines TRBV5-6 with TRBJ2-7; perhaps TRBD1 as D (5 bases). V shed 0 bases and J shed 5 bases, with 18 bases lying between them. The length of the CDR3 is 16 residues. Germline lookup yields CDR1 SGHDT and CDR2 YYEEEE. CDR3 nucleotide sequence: TGTGCCAGCAGCTTGGTTGGTCAGACGGTCAGGGACGAGCAGTACTTC. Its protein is CASSLVGQTVRDEQYF.

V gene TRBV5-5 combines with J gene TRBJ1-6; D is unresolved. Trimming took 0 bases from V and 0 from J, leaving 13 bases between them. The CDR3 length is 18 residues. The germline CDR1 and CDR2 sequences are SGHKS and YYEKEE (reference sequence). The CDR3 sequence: CASSLASSGSSYNSPLHF. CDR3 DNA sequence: TGTGCCAGCAGCTTGGCCTCGTCGGGGAGCTCCTATAATTCACCCCTCCACTTT.

The CDR3 coding sequence is TGTGCCACCAGCCTGACAGGAGCCTACGAGCAGTACTTC. Protein: CATSLTGAYEQYF. V is TRBV24-1 and J is TRBJ2-7; D is perhaps TRBD1 (6 bases). Germline loops: CDR1 KGHDR, CDR2 SFDVKD. This CDR3 is 13 amino acids long. V was cut by 7 bases and J by 2 bases, with 11 bases left in between.